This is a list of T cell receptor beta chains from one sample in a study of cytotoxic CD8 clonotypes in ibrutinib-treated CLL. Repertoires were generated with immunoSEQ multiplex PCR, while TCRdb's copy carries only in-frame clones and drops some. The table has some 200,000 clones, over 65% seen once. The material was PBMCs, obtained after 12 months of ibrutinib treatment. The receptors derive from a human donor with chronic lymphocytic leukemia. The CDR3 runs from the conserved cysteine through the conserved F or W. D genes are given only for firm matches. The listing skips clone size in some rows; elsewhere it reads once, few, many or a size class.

cdr3_nt: TGTGCCAGCAGAGACAGGGGGTTCAATGAGCAGTTCTTC; cdr3_aa: CASRDRGFNEQFF; clone_size: NA; j_call: TRBJ2-1; v_call: TRBV27; d_call: TRBD1
cdr3_nt: TGCAGCGTTGAGTTGAACACCGGGGAGCTGTTTTTT; cdr3_aa: CSVELNTGELFF; clone_size: NA; j_call: TRBJ2-2; v_call: TRBV29-1; d_call: NA
cdr3_nt: TGCAGCGTTGCCTTGGGGTACCAAGAGACCCAGTACTTC; cdr3_aa: CSVALGYQETQYF; clone_size: NA; j_call: TRBJ2-5; v_call: TRBV29-1; d_call: NA
cdr3_nt: TGTGCCAGCAGGGAAAAAGACAGGGGAGAAATCGGGGAGCTGTTTTTT; cdr3_aa: CASREKDRGEIGELFF; clone_size: NA; j_call: TRBJ2-2; v_call: TRBV6-6; d_call: TRBD1
cdr3_nt: TGTGCCATCAGTGAGCCCCGACTAGCGGAAATTCAGTACTTC; cdr3_aa: CAISEPRLAEIQYF; clone_size: NA; j_call: TRBJ2-4; v_call: TRBV10-3; d_call: TRBD2
cdr3_nt: TGTGCCAGCTCACCCCGATGGACAGGAGCCAACACTGAAGCTTTCTTT; cdr3_aa: CASSPRWTGANTEAFF; clone_size: NA; j_call: TRBJ1-1; v_call: TRBV18; d_call: TRBD1
cdr3_nt: TGTGCCAGCGGGTCAGGGGCCGCCTCCTACGAGCAGTACTTC; cdr3_aa: CASGSGAASYEQYF; clone_size: NA; j_call: TRBJ2-7; v_call: TRBV28; d_call: NA
cdr3_nt: TGTGCCAGCAGCTGGAACGTCGGCGGGACCCAGTACTTC; cdr3_aa: CASSWNVGGTQYF; clone_size: NA; j_call: TRBJ2-5; v_call: TRBV5-5; d_call: NA
cdr3_nt: TGCGCCAGCAGCCAAGTGTCGGGGAGCTCCTACAATGAGCAGTTCTTC; cdr3_aa: CASSQVSGSSYNEQFF; clone_size: NA; j_call: TRBJ2-1; v_call: TRBV4-3; d_call: NA
cdr3_nt: TGCGCCAGCAGCCCCCGGGACAGACAAGAGACCCAGTACTTC; cdr3_aa: CASSPRDRQETQYF; clone_size: NA; j_call: TRBJ2-5; v_call: TRBV4-1; d_call: TRBD1
cdr3_nt: TGTGCCAGCAGCCAAGTTGGGGGATCTGGAGAGACCCAGTACTTC; cdr3_aa: CASSQVGGSGETQYF; clone_size: NA; j_call: TRBJ2-5; v_call: TRBV4-2; d_call: NA
cdr3_nt: TGCAGCGCGGACAGGGGATTCACTGAAGCTTTCTTT; cdr3_aa: CSADRGFTEAFF; clone_size: NA; j_call: TRBJ1-1; v_call: TRBV29-1; d_call: TRBD1
cdr3_nt: TGTGCCAGCTCTGGGACCCACAATGAGCAGTTCTTC; cdr3_aa: CASSGTHNEQFF; clone_size: NA; j_call: TRBJ2-1; v_call: TRBV11-3; d_call: NA
cdr3_nt: TGTGCCAGCAGCTATATGCTGGGCACTGAAGCTTTCTTT; cdr3_aa: CASSYMLGTEAFF; clone_size: NA; j_call: TRBJ1-1; v_call: TRBV11-1; d_call: NA
cdr3_nt: TGTGCCAGCAGCATTAGGGACTTCAGGGACGAGCAGTACTTC; cdr3_aa: CASSIRDFRDEQYF; clone_size: NA; j_call: TRBJ2-7; v_call: TRBV9; d_call: NA
cdr3_nt: TGTGCCAGCTCATCGGACAGGATCTCCTACAATGAGCAGTTCTTC; cdr3_aa: CASSSDRISYNEQFF; clone_size: NA; j_call: TRBJ2-1; v_call: TRBV18; d_call: TRBD1
cdr3_nt: TGTGCCAGCAGGGGGGGAACAGCCAGGGGTGAGCAGTTCTTC; cdr3_aa: CASRGGTARGEQFF; clone_size: once; j_call: TRBJ2-1; v_call: TRBV6-5; d_call: NA
cdr3_nt: TGCGCCAGCAGAGGACTAGCGGGAGAAGAGCAGTTCTTC; cdr3_aa: CASRGLAGEEQFF; clone_size: once; j_call: TRBJ2-1; v_call: TRBV10-2; d_call: TRBD2
cdr3_nt: TGTGCCAGCAGCCGCGGGGTGACTGGGGCCAACGTCCTGACTTTC; cdr3_aa: CASSRGVTGANVLTF; clone_size: NA; j_call: TRBJ2-6; v_call: TRBV9; d_call: NA
cdr3_nt: TGTGCCAGCACCGACCTCTCAGGGACTAGCGGGACTGGCGAGCAGTACTTC; cdr3_aa: CASTDLSGTSGTGEQYF; clone_size: NA; j_call: TRBJ2-7; v_call: TRBV27; d_call: TRBD2
cdr3_nt: TGTGCGGTGGGTCATAAGTCTGGAAACACCATATATTTT; cdr3_aa: CAVGHKSGNTIYF; clone_size: many; j_call: TRBJ1-3; v_call: TRBV30; d_call: NA
cdr3_nt: TGTGCCAGCAGCGTTGGGGCCGCGGAGACCCAGTACTTC; cdr3_aa: CASSVGAAETQYF; clone_size: few; j_call: TRBJ2-5; v_call: TRBV9; d_call: NA
cdr3_nt: TGTGCCAGCAGTTTACCCCAGAGCTCTGGAAACACCATATATTTT; cdr3_aa: CASSLPQSSGNTIYF; clone_size: NA; j_call: TRBJ1-3; v_call: TRBV28; d_call: NA
cdr3_nt: TGTGCCAGCAGCTTAGTTGCAGTGAGCTCCTACGAGCAGTACTTC; cdr3_aa: CASSLVAVSSYEQYF; clone_size: few; j_call: TRBJ2-7; v_call: TRBV11-2; d_call: NA
cdr3_nt: TGTGCCAGCAGCCTAGGTCTGGGGGTTGGCTACACCTTC; cdr3_aa: CASSLGLGVGYTF; clone_size: once; j_call: TRBJ1-2; v_call: TRBV11-2; d_call: NA
cdr3_nt: TGTGCCAGCAGGGACAGGGGCAATCAGCCCCAGCATTTT; cdr3_aa: CASRDRGNQPQHF; clone_size: NA; j_call: TRBJ1-5; v_call: TRBV6-5; d_call: TRBD1
cdr3_nt: TGTGCCAGCAGCGCTTACAGGGCGGAGACCCAGTACTTC; cdr3_aa: CASSAYRAETQYF; clone_size: NA; j_call: TRBJ2-5; v_call: TRBV7-8; d_call: NA
cdr3_nt: TGTGCCAGCACTGGGACAGGGATGATCAATCAGCCCCAGCATTTT; cdr3_aa: CASTGTGMINQPQHF; clone_size: NA; j_call: TRBJ1-5; v_call: TRBV2; d_call: TRBD1
cdr3_nt: TGTGCCAGCAGTTACGTGACCAAGGGCCCCACAGATACGCAGTATTTT; cdr3_aa: CASSYVTKGPTDTQYF; clone_size: NA; j_call: TRBJ2-3; v_call: TRBV6-6; d_call: NA
cdr3_nt: TGTGCCAGCAGCGCCAGCGGGAGCTCCTACAATGAGCAGTTCTTC; cdr3_aa: CASSASGSSYNEQFF; clone_size: NA; j_call: TRBJ2-1; v_call: TRBV7-2; d_call: TRBD2
cdr3_nt: TGTGCCAGCAGGGGCTTAGAAGCTTTCTTT; cdr3_aa: CASRGLEAFF; clone_size: NA; j_call: TRBJ1-1; v_call: TRBV25-1; d_call: NA
cdr3_nt: TGTGCCAGCAGCCCGGGGGAGTCGGGTGAAAAACTGTTTTTT; cdr3_aa: CASSPGESGEKLFF; clone_size: few; j_call: TRBJ1-4; v_call: TRBV4-2; d_call: NA
cdr3_nt: TGTGCCAGCAGCCCCGGGACCGAAAACATTCAGTACTTC; cdr3_aa: CASSPGTENIQYF; clone_size: NA; j_call: TRBJ2-4; v_call: TRBV5-6; d_call: NA
cdr3_nt: TGTGCCAGCAGCCAATGGACAGGGAGGAACACTGAAGCTTTCTTT; cdr3_aa: CASSQWTGRNTEAFF; clone_size: many; j_call: TRBJ1-1; v_call: TRBV14; d_call: TRBD1
cdr3_nt: TGTGCCAGCAGTGCCTGGGTTTCCAATGAAAAACTGTTTTTT; cdr3_aa: CASSAWVSNEKLFF; clone_size: once; j_call: TRBJ1-4; v_call: TRBV2; d_call: NA
cdr3_nt: TGTGCCAGCGGTCAGACGTACACCGGGGAGCTGTTTTTT; cdr3_aa: CASGQTYTGELFF; clone_size: NA; j_call: TRBJ2-2; v_call: TRBV6-6; d_call: NA
cdr3_nt: TGCGCCACTGGGACAGGGAACTCCTACGAGCAGTACTTC; cdr3_aa: CATGTGNSYEQYF; clone_size: NA; j_call: TRBJ2-7; v_call: TRBV5-1; d_call: TRBD1
cdr3_nt: TGCGCCAGCAGCAGGGTACCGGGACAGGGGACGGAGACCCAGTACTTC; cdr3_aa: CASSRVPGQGTETQYF; clone_size: NA; j_call: TRBJ2-5; v_call: TRBV5-1; d_call: TRBD1
cdr3_nt: TGTGCCAGCAGCGCGACAGGGGTGGTCGGGGAGCTGTTTTTT; cdr3_aa: CASSATGVVGELFF; clone_size: many; j_call: TRBJ2-2; v_call: TRBV7-3; d_call: TRBD1
cdr3_nt: TGTGCCAGCAGCCCAGGAGGAAGCGGGAGGTTACAAGAGACCCAGTACTTC; cdr3_aa: CASSPGGSGRLQETQYF; clone_size: NA; j_call: TRBJ2-5; v_call: TRBV9; d_call: TRBD2
cdr3_nt: TGTGCCAGCAGCTTAGTCGAGACCCAGTACTTC; cdr3_aa: CASSLVETQYF; clone_size: NA; j_call: TRBJ2-5; v_call: TRBV7-9; d_call: NA
cdr3_nt: TGTGCCAGCCGGGCACCCGTCCAAAAAACTAGCGGGACATCCTACGAGCAGTACTTC; cdr3_aa: CASRAPVQKTSGTSYEQYF; clone_size: NA; j_call: TRBJ2-7; v_call: TRBV28; d_call: TRBD2
cdr3_nt: TGTGCCAGCAGCGCCGGGACAGGGGCCGGCCAAGAGACCCAGTACTTC; cdr3_aa: CASSAGTGAGQETQYF; clone_size: few; j_call: TRBJ2-5; v_call: TRBV7-2; d_call: TRBD1
cdr3_nt: TGTGCCAGCAGCTTAGACTCCTCTCAAGGGGGGAGTCGGGAGACCCAGTACTTC; cdr3_aa: CASSLDSSQGGSRETQYF; clone_size: NA; j_call: TRBJ2-5; v_call: TRBV7-8; d_call: NA
cdr3_nt: TGTGCCAGCAGCTTAGCTGGGGGCGGCTATGGCTACACCTTC; cdr3_aa: CASSLAGGGYGYTF; clone_size: many; j_call: TRBJ1-2; v_call: TRBV7-2; d_call: NA
cdr3_nt: TGTGCCAGCACCTACCAGGGGACCCTCTCGTACGAGCAGTACTTT; cdr3_aa: CASTYQGTLSYEQYF; clone_size: once; j_call: TRBJ2-7; v_call: TRBV6-5; d_call: NA
cdr3_nt: TGTGCCAGCAGCTTGGCCGGGACAGGAAAAGAGACCCAGTACTTC; cdr3_aa: CASSLAGTGKETQYF; clone_size: NA; j_call: TRBJ2-5; v_call: TRBV5-4; d_call: TRBD1
cdr3_nt: TGTGCCAGCAGCTCTTGGGACAGGGGGCTTGAGACCCAGTACTTC; cdr3_aa: CASSSWDRGLETQYF; clone_size: once; j_call: TRBJ2-5; v_call: TRBV11-2; d_call: TRBD1
cdr3_nt: TGTGCCAGCAGCTTAGATCCCGGGGAGCTGTTTTTT; cdr3_aa: CASSLDPGELFF; clone_size: NA; j_call: TRBJ2-2; v_call: TRBV7-3; d_call: NA
cdr3_nt: TGTGCCAGCAGCCCTGTCACCGGTAGGGGTGGATCTGGAGCTTTCTTT; cdr3_aa: CASSPVTGRGGSGAFF; clone_size: NA; j_call: TRBJ1-1; v_call: TRBV28; d_call: NA
cdr3_nt: TGTGCCAGCAGCTTACGGGGAGTGGGCACTGAAGCTTTCTTT; cdr3_aa: CASSLRGVGTEAFF; clone_size: NA; j_call: TRBJ1-1; v_call: TRBV13; d_call: NA
cdr3_nt: TGTGCCAGCTCACCTGGGACTAGCGGGAGAGTGCAGTTCTTC; cdr3_aa: CASSPGTSGRVQFF; clone_size: NA; j_call: TRBJ2-1; v_call: TRBV18; d_call: TRBD2
cdr3_nt: TGTGCCAGCAGCCGTGGGGGTGGCTACACCTTC; cdr3_aa: CASSRGGGYTF; clone_size: NA; j_call: TRBJ1-2; v_call: TRBV6-5; d_call: NA
cdr3_nt: TGCGCCAGCAGTCCCTCCGCCAGTTTTGATTACGAGCAGTACTTC; cdr3_aa: CASSPSASFDYEQYF; clone_size: once; j_call: TRBJ2-7; v_call: TRBV4-1; d_call: NA